This T cell receptor beta chain stems from a study of human T cells and chemical hapten exposure. The wider study: DPC at 0.01% went onto the upper back in patch tests, read at 6 days.

In the source study's methods: There were a median of around 100,000 TCRs per sample, with a range from roughly 23,224 to 750,000. TCRdb independently ran MiXCR on the RACE reads; one entry per CDR3 protein. The V and J calls follow TCRdb's processing rather than the paper's. Of approximately 30,000 distinct CDR3 sequences detected, about 5.6% appear once; the ten largest clones hold 4.5% to 6.5%. Study results and caveats: DPC sensitization left the count of TCRs above 1 in 1000 unchanged.

Noted time point: patch test 3, about 24 weeks after DPC sensitization. The treatment here: therapeutic diphenylcyclopropenone sensitization with weekly scalp DPC. CDR3 length: 11 residues. Trimming stripped 4 bases from V and 7 bases from J, with 5 bases between. Germline V lookup: CDR1 MNHEY, CDR2 SVGEGT. This clonotype rates as medium-sized (0.01 to 0.1%). Antigen unknown. The TCR originated in a man under 40 with alopecia areata. Some clones in this sample may be carry-over from other donors' samples. The starting material was whole blood, obtained in connection with sensitization to the hapten diphenylcyclopropenone (DPC). The V and J genes are TRBV6-2 or TRBV6-3 and TRBJ2-1; D remains ambiguous. The CDR3 sequence: CASSFGNEQFF. CDR3 sequence (DNA): TGTGCCAGCAGTTTCGGGAATGAGCAGTTCTTC.